This entry lists 4 T cell receptor beta chains sequenced from one sample in a study of OX40 agonist ivuxolimab in advanced cancers. The table came from immunoSEQ multiplex PCR; TCRdb's copy has only in-frame clones and leaves some out. Of around 78,000 clones listed, 80% to 90% are singletons. The sample consisted of CD4+ or CD8+ T cells sorted from blood, taken in a trial of the OX40 agonist ivuxolimab. The receptors derive from an adult with an advanced solid tumor such as melanoma, head and neck, liver or kidney cancer.

This clone was seen just once. V and J are TRBV25-1 and TRBJ1-1, with 7 bases aligning to TRBD1. This CDR3 contains 14 residues. Looked up from germline, CDR1 is MGHDK and CDR2 is SYGVNS. V lost 4 bases, J lost 5 bases, and 7 bases stayed unmatched. CDR3 bases: TGTGCCAGCAGTGTGGGACAGAAGAGGACTGAAGCTTTCTTT. This encodes CASSVGQKRTEAFF. Together with reference TRBV25-1 and TRBJ1-1, the CDR3 gives the full variable domain: EADIYQTPRYLVIGTGKKITLECSQTMGHDKMYWYQQDPGMELHLIHYSYGVNSTEKGDLSSESTVSRIRTEHFPLTLESARPSHTSQYLCASSVGQKRTEAFFGQGTRLTVV.

J is TRBJ2-7 and V is TRBV9, with D possibly TRBD2 on 5 matching bases. Trimming shortened V by 4 bases and J by 5 bases, and 10 bases separated the two germline ends. The germline V gene encodes CDR1 SGDLS and CDR2 YYNGEE. CDR3 length equals 12 residues. For the CDR3, the DNA is TGTGCCAGCAGCCCCTCCGGGAACGAGCAGTACTTC. This codes for CASSPSGNEQYF.

This clone was detected only once. This sequence joins TRBV30 and TRBJ1-6; D remains unclear. Deletions cut 2 bases from V and 7 bases from J, with 6 bases between. Germline CDR1 GTSNPN, CDR2 SVGIG (reference sequence). The CDR3 has 12 amino acids. The CDR3 region is CAWSSRNSPLHF. CDR3 bases: TGTGCCTGGAGTAGCAGGAATTCACCCCTCCACTTT.

The chain uses TRBV7-9 and TRBJ2-1; D perhaps matches TRBD1 (6 bases). CDR1 and CDR2 (germline): SEHNR, FQNEAQ (reference sequence). This CDR3 region has 13 residues. The V gene lost 10 bases and the J gene lost 6 bases, with 16 bases spanning the gap. The CDR3 DNA reads as TGTGCCATCCAGCCGCGACAGGCCAATGAGCAGTTCTTC. It encodes CAIQPRQANEQFF. The full variable domain, rest sourced from reference TRBV7-9 and TRBJ2-1, is DTGVSQNPRHKITKRGQNVTFRCDPISEHNRLYWYRQTLGQGPEFLTYFQNEAQLEKSRLLSDRFSAERPKGSFSTLEIQRTEQGDSAMYLCAIQPRQANEQFFGPGTRLTVL.